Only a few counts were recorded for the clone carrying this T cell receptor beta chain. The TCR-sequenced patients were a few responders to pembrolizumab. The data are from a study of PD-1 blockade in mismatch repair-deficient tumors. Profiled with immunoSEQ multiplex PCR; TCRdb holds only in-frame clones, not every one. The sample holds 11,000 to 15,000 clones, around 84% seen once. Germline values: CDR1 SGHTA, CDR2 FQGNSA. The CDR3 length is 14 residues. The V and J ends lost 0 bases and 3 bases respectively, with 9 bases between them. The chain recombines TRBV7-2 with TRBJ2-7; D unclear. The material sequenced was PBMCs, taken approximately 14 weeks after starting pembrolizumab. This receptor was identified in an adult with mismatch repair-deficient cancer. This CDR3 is CASSLAGRHYEQYF. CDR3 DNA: TGTGCCAGCAGCTTAGCCGGCAGACACTACGAGCAGTACTTC.